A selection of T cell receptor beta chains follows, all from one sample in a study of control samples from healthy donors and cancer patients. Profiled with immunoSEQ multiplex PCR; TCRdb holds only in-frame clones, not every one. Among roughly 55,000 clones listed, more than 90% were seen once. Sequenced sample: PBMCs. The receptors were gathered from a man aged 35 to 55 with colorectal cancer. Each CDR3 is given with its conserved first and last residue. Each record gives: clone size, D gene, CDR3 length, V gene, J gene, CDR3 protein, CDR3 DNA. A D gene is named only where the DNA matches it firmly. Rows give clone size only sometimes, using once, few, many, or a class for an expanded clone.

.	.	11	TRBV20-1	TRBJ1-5	CSARDRGSQHF	TGCAGTGCTAGAGATCGTGGGTCCCAGCATTTT
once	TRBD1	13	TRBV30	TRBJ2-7	CAWTRDSYYEQYF	TGTGCCTGGACCAGGGACAGTTACTACGAGCAGTACTTC
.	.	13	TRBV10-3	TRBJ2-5	CAISESVPETQYF	TGTGCCATCAGTGAGTCAGTCCCGGAGACCCAGTACTTC
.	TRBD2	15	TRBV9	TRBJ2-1	CASSVKRGGLDEQFF	TGTGCCAGCAGCGTAAAGCGGGGGGGCTTGGATGAGCAGTTCTTC
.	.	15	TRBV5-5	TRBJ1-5	CASSLGVITDQPQHF	TGTGCCAGCAGCTTGGGGGTGATAACAGATCAGCCCCAGCATTTT
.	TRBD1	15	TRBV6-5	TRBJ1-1	CASSSGTGGVGEAFF	TGTGCCAGCAGTTCAGGGACAGGGGGTGTCGGTGAAGCTTTCTTT
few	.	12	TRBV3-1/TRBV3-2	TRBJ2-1	CASSARGHEQFF	TGTGCCAGCAGCGCCCGGGGGCATGAGCAGTTCTTC
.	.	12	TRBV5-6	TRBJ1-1	CASSLSSLEAFF	TGTGCCAGCAGCTTGTCCAGCCTTGAAGCTTTCTTT
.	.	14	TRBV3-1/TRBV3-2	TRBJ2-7	CASSQDHRAYEQYF	TGTGCCAGCAGCCAAGACCACAGGGCCTACGAGCAGTACTTC
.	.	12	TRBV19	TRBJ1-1	CASRISATEAFF	TGTGCCAGTCGTATTTCCGCCACTGAAGCTTTCTTT
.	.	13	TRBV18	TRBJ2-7	CASSRDNSYEQYF	TGTGCCAGCTCAAGAGACAACTCCTACGAGCAGTACTTC
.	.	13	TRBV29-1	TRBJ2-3	CSVAKSDLGTQYF	TGCAGCGTTGCAAAGAGTGACTTGGGTACGCAGTATTTT
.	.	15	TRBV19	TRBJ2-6	CASSRGVSGANVLTF	TGTGCCAGTAGTAGAGGGGTCTCTGGGGCCAACGTCCTGACTTTC
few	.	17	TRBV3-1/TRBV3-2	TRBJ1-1	CASSQVWGGTMNTEAFF	TGTGCCAGCAGCCAAGTGTGGGGGGGCACCATGAACACTGAAGCTTTCTTT
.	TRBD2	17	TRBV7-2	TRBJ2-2	CASSQYLSGGNTGELFF	TGTGCCAGCAGCCAATACCTAAGCGGGGGAAACACCGGGGAGCTGTTTTTT
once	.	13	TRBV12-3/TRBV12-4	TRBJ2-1	CASMNSWWSGQFF	TGTGCCAGCATGAACTCTTGGTGGTCCGGGCAGTTCTTC
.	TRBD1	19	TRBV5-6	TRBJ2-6	CASSLDRGPLRTGANVLTF	TGTGCCAGCAGCTTGGACAGGGGCCCTCTTAGGACTGGGGCCAACGTCCTGACTTTC
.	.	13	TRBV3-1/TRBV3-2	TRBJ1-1	CASSQGRNTEAFF	TGTGCCAGCAGCCAGGGGAGGAACACTGAAGCTTTCTTT
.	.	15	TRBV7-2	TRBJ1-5	CASSLAADSNQPQHF	TGTGCCAGCAGCTTAGCAGCCGATAGCAATCAGCCCCAGCATTTT
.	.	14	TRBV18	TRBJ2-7	CASSPLDSEGEQYF	TGTGCCAGCTCACCACTAGATAGTGAGGGCGAGCAGTACTTC
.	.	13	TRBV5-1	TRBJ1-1	CASSLSGDTEAFF	TGCGCCAGCAGCTTAAGTGGGGACACTGAAGCTTTCTTT
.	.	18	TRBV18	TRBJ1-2	CASSLLDPGLRANYGYTF	TGTGCCAGCTCACTGCTTGACCCTGGCCTACGAGCAAACTATGGCTACACCTTC
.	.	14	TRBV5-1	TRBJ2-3	CASSLVDSTDTQYF	TGCGCCAGCAGCTTGGTCGACAGCACAGATACGCAGTATTTT
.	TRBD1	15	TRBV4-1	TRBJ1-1	CASSQLVKLQGEAFF	TGCGCCAGCAGCCAATTAGTGAAGTTACAGGGGGAAGCTTTCTTT
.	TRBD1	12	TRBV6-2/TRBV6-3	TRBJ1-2	CASSTGGYGYTF	TGTGCCAGCAGTACAGGGGGCTATGGCTACACCTTC
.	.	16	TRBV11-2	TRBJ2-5	CASSSTGTLYQETQYF	TGTGCCAGCAGCTCTACCGGGACATTGTACCAAGAGACCCAGTACTTC
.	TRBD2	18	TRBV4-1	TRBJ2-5	CASSRPTSGGPYQETQYF	TGCGCCAGCAGCCGCCCGACTAGCGGGGGGCCGTACCAAGAGACCCAGTACTTC
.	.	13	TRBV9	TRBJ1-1	CASSIRLNTEAFF	TGTGCCAGCAGCATTAGGCTGAACACTGAAGCTTTCTTT
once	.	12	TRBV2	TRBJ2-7	CASSVGVYEQYF	TGTGCCAGCAGTGTGGGGGTCTACGAGCAGTACTTC
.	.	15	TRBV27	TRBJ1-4	CASSQRGGGNEKLFF	TGTGCCAGCAGCCAAAGAGGGGGTGGTAATGAAAAACTGTTTTTT
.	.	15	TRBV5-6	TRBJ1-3	CASSLRGEPGNTIYF	TGTGCCAGCAGCCTCAGGGGAGAACCTGGAAACACCATATATTTT
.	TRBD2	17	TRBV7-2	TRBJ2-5	CASSLAPSGSWRETQYF	TGTGCCAGCAGCTTAGCGCCTAGCGGTAGTTGGCGCGAGACCCAGTACTTC
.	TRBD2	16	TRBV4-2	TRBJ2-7	CASSRISSGGAYEQYF	TGTGCCAGCAGCCGTATTTCTAGCGGGGGTGCATACGAGCAGTACTTC
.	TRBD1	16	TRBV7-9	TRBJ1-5	CASSLGTGGAGQPQHF	TGTGCCAGCAGCTTAGGGACAGGGGGCGCGGGGCAGCCCCAGCATTTT
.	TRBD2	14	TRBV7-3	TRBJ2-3	CASSTAGGPTTQYF	TGTGCCAGCAGTACGGCGGGGGGGCCTACTACGCAGTATTTT
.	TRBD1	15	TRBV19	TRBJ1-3	CASSAETGFGNTIYF	TGTGCCAGTAGTGCAGAGACAGGGTTTGGAAACACCATATATTTT
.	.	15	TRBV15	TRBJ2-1	CATSRDRNLYNEQFF	TGTGCCACCAGCAGAGACCGTAACCTTTACAATGAGCAGTTCTTC